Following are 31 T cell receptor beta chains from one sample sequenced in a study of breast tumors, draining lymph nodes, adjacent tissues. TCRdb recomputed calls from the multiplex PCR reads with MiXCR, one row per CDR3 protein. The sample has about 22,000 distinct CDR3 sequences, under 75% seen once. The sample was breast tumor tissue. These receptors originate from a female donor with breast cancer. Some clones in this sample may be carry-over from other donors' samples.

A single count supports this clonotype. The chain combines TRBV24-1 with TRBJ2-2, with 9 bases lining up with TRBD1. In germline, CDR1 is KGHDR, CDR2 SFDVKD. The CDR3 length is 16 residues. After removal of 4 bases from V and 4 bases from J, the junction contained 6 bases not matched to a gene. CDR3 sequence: CATSETGTGITGELFF. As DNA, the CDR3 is TGTGCCACCAGTGAAACCGGGACAGGGATCACCGGGGAGCTGTTTTTT.

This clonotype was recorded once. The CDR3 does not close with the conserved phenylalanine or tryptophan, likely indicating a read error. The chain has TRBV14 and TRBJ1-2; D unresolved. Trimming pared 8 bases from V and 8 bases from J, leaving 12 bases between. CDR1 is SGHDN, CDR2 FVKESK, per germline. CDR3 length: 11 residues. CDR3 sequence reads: CASGDPLGYTC. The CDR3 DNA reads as TGTGCCAGCGGCGATCCTCTGGGCTACACCTGC.

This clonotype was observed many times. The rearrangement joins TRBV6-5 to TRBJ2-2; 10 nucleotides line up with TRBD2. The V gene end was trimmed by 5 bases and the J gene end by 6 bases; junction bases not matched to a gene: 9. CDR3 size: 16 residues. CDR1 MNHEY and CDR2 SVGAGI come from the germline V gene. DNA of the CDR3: TGTGCCAGCAGTCTTAGAGCGGGGGGGCCTCCCGGGGAGCTGTTTTTT. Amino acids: CASSLRAGGPPGELFF.

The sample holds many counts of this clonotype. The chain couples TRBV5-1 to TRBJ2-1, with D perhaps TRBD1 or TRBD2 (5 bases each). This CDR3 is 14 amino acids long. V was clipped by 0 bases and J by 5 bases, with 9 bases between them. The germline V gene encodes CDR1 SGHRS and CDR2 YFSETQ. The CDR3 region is CASSLEGSHNEQFF. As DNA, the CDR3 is TGCGCCAGCAGCTTGGAGGGGAGTCACAATGAGCAGTTCTTC.

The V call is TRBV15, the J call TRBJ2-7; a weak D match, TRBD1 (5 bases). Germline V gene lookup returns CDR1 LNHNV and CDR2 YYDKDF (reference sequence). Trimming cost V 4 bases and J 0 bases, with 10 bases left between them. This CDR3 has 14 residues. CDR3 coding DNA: TGTGCCACCAGCAAGGGGATCGACTCCTACGAGCAGTACTTC. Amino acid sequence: CATSKGIDSYEQYF.

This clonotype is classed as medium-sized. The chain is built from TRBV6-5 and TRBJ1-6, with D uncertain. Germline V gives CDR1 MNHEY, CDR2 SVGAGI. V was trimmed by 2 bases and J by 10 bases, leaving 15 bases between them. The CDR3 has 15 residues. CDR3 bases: TGTGCCAGCAGTTACGGCAGGAGAGGGCACTCACCCCTCCACTTT. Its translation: CASSYGRRGHSPLHF.

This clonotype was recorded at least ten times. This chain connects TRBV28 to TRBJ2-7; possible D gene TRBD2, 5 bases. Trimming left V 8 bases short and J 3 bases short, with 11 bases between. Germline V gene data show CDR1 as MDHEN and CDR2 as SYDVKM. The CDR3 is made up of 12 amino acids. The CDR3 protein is CASGVLDYEQYF. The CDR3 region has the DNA TGTGCCAGCGGGGTACTAGACTACGAGCAGTACTTC.

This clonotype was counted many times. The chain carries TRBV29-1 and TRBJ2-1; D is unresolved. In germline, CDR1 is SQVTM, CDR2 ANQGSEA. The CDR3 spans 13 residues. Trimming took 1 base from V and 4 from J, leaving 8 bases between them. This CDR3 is CSVEGGPYNEQFF. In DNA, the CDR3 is TGCAGCGTTGAAGGTGGGCCTTACAATGAGCAGTTCTTC.

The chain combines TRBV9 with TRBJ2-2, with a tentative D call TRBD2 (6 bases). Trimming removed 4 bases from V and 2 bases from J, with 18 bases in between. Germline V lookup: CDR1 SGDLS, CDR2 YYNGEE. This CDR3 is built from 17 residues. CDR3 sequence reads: CASSPSAGPANTGELFF. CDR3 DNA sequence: TGTGCCAGCAGCCCCTCCGCGGGACCGGCTAACACCGGGGAGCTGTTTTTT.

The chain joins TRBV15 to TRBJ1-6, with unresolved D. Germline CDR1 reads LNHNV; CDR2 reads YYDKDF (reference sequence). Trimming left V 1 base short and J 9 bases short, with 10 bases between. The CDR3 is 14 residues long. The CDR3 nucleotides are TGTGCCACCAGCAGAGGTCGGTACAGTTCACCCCTCCACTTT. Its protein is CATSRGRYSSPLHF.

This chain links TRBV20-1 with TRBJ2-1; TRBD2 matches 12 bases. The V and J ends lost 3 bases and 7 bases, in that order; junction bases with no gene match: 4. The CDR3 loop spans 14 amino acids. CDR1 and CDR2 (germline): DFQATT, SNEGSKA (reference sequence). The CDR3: CSARTSGSGNEQFF. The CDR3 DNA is TGCAGTGCTAGGACTAGCGGGAGTGGGAATGAGCAGTTCTTC.

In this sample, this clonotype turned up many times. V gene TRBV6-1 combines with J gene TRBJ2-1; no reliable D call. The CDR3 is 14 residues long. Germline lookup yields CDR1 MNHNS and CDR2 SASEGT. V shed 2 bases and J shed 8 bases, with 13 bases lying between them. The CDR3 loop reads CASSEHGYLDEQFF. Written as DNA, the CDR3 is TGTGCCAGCAGTGAACATGGCTATCTGGATGAGCAGTTCTTC.

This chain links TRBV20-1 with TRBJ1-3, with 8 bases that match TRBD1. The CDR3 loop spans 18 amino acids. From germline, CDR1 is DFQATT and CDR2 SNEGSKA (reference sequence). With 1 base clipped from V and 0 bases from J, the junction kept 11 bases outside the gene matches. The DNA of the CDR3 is TGCAGTGCTAGAGGTAACCCTAGGACAGGGATCTCTGGAAACACCATATATTTT. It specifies CSARGNPRTGISGNTIYF.

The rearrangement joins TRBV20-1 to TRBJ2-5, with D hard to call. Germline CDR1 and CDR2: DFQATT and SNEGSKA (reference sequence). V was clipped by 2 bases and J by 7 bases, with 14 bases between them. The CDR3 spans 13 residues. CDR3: CSARPLALGTQYF. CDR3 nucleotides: TGCAGTGCTAGACCACTCGCACTTGGGACCCAGTACTTC.

The CDR3 DNA sequence: TGTGCCAGCACCGGGGAGCTGTTTTTT. Protein: CASTGELFF. The chain combines TRBV6-1 with TRBJ2-2; unclear D gene. Trimming stripped 7 bases from V and 6 bases from J, with 0 bases between. The CDR3 extends over 9 amino acids. Germline values: CDR1 MNHNS, CDR2 SASEGT.

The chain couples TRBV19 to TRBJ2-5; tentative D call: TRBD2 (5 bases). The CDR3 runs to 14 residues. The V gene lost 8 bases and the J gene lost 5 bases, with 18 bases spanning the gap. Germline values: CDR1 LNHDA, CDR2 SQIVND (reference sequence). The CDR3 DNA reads TGTGCCAGTTCTAGTCGAGGGTTCCTGGAGACCCAGTACTTC. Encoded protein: CASSSRGFLETQYF.

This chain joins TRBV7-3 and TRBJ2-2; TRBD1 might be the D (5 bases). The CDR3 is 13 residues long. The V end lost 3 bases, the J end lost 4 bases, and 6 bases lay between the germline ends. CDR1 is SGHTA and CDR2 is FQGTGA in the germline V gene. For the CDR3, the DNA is TGTGCCAGCAGCTTGCAGGGCACCGGGGAGCTGTTTTTT. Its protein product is CASSLQGTGELFF. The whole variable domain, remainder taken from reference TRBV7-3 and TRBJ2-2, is GAGVSQTPSNKVTEKGKYVELRCDPISGHTALYWYRQSLGQGPEFLIYFQGTGAADDSGLPNDRFFAVRPEGSVSTLKIQRTERGDSAVYLCASSLQGTGELFFGEGSRLTVL.

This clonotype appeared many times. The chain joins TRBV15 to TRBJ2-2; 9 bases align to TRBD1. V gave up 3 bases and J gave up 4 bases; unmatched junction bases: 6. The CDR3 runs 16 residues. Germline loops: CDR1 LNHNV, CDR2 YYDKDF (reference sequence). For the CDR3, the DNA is TGTGCCACCAGCAGGACCGGGACAGGGATCACCGGGGAGCTGTTTTTT. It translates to CATSRTGTGITGELFF.

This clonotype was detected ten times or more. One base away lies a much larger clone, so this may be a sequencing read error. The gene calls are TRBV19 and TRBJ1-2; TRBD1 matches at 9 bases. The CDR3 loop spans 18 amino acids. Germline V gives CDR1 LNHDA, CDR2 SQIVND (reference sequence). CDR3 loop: CASSPRGTGWSRGYGSTF. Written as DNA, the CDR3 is TGTGCCAGTAGTCCCCGGGGGACAGGGTGGAGTCGGGGCTATGGCTCCACCTTC.

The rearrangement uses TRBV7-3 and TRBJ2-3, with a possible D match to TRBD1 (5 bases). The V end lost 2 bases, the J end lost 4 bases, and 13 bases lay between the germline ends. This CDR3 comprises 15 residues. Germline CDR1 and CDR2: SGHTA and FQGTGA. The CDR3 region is CASSLQGPAADTQYF. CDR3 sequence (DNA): TGTGCCAGCAGCTTACAGGGTCCAGCAGCAGATACGCAGTATTTT. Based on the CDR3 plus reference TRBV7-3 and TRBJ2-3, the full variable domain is GAGVSQTPSNKVTEKGKYVELRCDPISGHTALYWYRQSLGQGPEFLIYFQGTGAADDSGLPNDRFFAVRPEGSVSTLKIQRTERGDSAVYLCASSLQGPAADTQYFGPGTRLTVL.

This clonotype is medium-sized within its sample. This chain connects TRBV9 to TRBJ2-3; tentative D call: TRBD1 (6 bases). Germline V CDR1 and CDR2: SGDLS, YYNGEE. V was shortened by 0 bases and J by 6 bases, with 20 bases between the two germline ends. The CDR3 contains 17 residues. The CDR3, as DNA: TGTGCCAGCAGCGTAGAGGGGGTGACCAGCTTGTGGGATACGCAGTATTTT. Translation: CASSVEGVTSLWDTQYF. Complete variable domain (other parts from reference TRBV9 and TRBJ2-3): DSGVTQTPKHLITATGQRVTLRCSPRSGDLSVYWYQQSLDQGLQFLIQYYNGEERAKGNILERFSAQQFPDLHSELNLSSLELGDSALYFCASSVEGVTSLWDTQYFGPGTRLTVL.

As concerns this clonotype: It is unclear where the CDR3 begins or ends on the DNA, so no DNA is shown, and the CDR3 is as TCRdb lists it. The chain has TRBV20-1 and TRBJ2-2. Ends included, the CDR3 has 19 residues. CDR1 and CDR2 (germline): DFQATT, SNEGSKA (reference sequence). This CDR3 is CSARVGLQWLHLRFGELFF.

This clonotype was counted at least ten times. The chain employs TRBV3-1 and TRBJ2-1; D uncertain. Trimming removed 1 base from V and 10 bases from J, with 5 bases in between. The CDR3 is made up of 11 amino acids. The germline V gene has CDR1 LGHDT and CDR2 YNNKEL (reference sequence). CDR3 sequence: CASSQATEQFF. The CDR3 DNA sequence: TGTGCCAGCAGCCAAGCGACAGAGCAGTTCTTC.

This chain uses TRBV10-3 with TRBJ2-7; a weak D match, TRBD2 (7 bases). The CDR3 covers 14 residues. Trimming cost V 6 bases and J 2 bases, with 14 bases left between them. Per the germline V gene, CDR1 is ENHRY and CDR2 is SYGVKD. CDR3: CAISGGLAAYEQYF. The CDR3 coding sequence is TGTGCCATCAGCGGGGGGCTAGCTGCCTACGAGCAGTACTTC.

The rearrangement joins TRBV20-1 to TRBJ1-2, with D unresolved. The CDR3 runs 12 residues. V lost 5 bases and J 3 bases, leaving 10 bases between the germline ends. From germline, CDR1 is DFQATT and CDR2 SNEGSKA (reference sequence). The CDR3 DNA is TGCAGTGCTCCGATTAGTGACTATGGCTACACCTTC. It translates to CSAPISDYGYTF.

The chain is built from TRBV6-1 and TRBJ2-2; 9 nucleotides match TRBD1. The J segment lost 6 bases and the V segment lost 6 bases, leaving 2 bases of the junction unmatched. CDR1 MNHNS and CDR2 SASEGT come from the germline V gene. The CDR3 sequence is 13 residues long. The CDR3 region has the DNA TGTGCCAGCAGCCGACAGGGGGCCGGGGAGCTGTTTTTT. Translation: CASSRQGAGELFF.

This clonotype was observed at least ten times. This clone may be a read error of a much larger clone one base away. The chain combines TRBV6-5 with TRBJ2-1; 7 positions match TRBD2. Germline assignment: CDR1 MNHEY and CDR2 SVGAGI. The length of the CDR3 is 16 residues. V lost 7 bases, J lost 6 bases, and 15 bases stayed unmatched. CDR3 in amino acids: CASTFQREAPPNEQFF. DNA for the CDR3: TGTGCCAGCACCTTTCAGCGGGAAGCCCCCCCCAATGAGCAGTTCTTC.

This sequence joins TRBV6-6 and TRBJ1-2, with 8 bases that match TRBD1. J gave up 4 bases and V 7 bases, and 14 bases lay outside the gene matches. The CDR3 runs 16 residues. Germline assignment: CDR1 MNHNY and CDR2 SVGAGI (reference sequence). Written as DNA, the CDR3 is TGTGCCAGCACTAGCAATACCCCCGGGACAGGCTATGGCTACACCTTC. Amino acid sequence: CASTSNTPGTGYGYTF.

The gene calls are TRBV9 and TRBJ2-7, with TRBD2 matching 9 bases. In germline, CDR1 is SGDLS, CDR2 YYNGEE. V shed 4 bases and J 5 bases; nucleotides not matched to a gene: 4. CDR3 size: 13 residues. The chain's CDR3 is CASSSSGANEQYF. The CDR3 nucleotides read TGTGCCAGCAGCTCTAGCGGGGCCAACGAGCAGTACTTC.

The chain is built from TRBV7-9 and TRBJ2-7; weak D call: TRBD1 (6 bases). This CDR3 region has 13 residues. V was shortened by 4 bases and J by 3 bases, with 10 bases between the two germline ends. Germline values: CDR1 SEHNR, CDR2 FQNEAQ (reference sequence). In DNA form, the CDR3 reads TGTGCCAGCAGCTCCGGACAGAGCTACGAGCAGTACTTC. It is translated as CASSSGQSYEQYF. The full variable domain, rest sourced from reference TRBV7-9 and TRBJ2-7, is DTGVSQNPRHKITKRGQNVTFRCDPISEHNRLYWYRQTLGQGPEFLTYFQNEAQLEKSRLLSDRFSAERPKGSFSTLEIQRTEQGDSAMYLCASSSGQSYEQYFGPGTRLTVT.

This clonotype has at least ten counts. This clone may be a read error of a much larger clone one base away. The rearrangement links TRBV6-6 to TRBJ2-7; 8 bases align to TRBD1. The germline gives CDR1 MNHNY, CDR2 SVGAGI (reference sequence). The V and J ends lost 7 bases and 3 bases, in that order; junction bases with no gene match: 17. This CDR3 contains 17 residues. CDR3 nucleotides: TGTGCCAGCACTAGCAATGCCCCCGGGACAGGCGGCTACGAGCAGTACTTC. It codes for CASTSNAPGTGGYEQYF.